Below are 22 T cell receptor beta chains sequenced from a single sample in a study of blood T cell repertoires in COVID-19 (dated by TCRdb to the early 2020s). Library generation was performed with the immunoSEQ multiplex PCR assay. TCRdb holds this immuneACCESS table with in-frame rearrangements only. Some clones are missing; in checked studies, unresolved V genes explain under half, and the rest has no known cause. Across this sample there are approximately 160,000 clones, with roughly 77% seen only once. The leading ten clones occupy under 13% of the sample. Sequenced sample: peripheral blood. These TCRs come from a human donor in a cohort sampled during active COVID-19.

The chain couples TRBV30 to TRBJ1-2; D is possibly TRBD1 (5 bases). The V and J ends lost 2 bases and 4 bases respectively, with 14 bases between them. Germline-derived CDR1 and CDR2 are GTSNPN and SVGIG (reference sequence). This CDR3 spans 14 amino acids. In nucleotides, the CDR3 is TGTGCCTGGAGTATTGGGGCAGACAGCTATGGCTACACCTTC. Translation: CAWSIGADSYGYTF.

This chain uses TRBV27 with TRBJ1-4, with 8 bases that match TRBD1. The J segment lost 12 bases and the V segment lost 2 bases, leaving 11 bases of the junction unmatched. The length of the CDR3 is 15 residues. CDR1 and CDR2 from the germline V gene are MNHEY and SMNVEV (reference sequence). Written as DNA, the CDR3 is TGTGCCAGCAGTTTACTCAGACAGGGGAAAATGGAACTGTTTTTT. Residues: CASSLLRQGKMELFF.

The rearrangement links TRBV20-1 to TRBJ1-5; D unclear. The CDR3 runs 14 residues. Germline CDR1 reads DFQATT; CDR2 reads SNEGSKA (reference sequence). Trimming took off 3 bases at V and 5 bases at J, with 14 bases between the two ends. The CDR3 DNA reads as TGCAGTGCTAGTGAGGGCAGGACTCATCAGCCCCAGCATTTT. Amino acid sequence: CSASEGRTHQPQHF.

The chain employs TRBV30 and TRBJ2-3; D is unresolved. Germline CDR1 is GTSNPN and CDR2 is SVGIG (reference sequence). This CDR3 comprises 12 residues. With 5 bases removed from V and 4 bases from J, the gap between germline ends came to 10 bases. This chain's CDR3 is CAWAPSADTQYF. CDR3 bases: TGTGCCTGGGCCCCCTCCGCAGATACGCAGTATTTT.

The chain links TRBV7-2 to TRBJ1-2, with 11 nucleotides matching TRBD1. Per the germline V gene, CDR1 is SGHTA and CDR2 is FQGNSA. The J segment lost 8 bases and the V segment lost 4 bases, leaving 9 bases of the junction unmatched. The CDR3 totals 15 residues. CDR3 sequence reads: CASSSFWGQGEGYTF. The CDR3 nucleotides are TGTGCCAGCAGCTCCTTTTGGGGACAGGGGGAGGGCTACACCTTC.

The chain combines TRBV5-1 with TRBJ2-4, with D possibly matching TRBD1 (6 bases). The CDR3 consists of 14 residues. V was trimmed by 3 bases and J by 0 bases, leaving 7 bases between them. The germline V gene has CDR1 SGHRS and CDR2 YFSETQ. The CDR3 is CASSSDRAKNIQYF. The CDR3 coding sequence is TGCGCCAGCAGCTCGGACAGAGCCAAAAACATTCAGTACTTC.

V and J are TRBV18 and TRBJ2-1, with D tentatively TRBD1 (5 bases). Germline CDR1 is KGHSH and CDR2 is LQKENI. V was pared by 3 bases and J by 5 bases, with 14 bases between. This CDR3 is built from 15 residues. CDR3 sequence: CASSPKQVGNNEQFF. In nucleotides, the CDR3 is TGTGCCAGCTCACCGAAACAGGTTGGAAACAATGAGCAGTTCTTC.

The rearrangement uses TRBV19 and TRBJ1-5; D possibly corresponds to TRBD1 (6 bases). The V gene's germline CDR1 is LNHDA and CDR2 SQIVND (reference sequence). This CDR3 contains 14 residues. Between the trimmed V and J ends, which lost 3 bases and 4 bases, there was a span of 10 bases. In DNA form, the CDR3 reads TGTGCCAGTAGTATCCGGGACACTAATCAGCCCCAGCATTTT. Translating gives CASSIRDTNQPQHF.

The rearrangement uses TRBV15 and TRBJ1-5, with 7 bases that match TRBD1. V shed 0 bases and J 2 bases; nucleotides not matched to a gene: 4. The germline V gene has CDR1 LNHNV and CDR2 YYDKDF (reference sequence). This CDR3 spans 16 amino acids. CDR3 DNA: TGTGCCACCAGCAGAGATCGAACAGGGGGCAATCAGCCCCAGCATTTT. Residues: CATSRDRTGGNQPQHF.

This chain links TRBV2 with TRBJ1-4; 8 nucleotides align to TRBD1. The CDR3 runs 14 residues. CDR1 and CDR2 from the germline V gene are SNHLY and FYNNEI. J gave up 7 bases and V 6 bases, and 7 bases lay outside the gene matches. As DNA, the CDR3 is TGTGCCAGCAGCCCGACAGGGGCGGGTGAAAAACTGTTTTTT. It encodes CASSPTGAGEKLFF.

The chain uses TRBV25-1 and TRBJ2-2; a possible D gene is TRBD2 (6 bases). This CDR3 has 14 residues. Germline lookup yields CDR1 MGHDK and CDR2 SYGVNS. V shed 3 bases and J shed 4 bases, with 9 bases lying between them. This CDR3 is CASSEVGGTGELFF. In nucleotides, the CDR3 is TGTGCCAGCAGTGAGGTGGGGGGCACCGGGGAGCTGTTTTTT.

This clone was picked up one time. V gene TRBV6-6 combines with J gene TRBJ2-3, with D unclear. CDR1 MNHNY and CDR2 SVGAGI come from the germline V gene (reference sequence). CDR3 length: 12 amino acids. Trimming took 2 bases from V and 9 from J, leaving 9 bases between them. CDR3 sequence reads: CASSYESVTQYF. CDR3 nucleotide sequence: TGTGCCAGCAGTTACGAATCGGTGACGCAGTATTTT.

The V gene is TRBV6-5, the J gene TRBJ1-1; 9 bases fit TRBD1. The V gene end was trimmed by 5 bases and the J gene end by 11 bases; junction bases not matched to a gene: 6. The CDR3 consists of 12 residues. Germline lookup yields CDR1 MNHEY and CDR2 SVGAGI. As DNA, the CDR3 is TGTGCCAGCAGTCCCTGGACAGGGGATGCTTTCTTT. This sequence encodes CASSPWTGDAFF.

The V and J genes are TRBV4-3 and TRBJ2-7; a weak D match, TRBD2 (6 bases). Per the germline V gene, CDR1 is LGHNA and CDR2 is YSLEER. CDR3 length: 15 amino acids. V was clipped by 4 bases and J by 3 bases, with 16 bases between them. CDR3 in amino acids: CASSPGGATFYEQYF. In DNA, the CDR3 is TGCGCCAGCAGCCCGGGCGGGGCTACATTCTACGAGCAGTACTTC.

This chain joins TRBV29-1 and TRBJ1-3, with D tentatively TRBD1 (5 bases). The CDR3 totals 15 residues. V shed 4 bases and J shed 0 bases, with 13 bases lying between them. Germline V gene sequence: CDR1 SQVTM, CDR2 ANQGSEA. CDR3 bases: TGCAGCGTTGGGGGACTCACCGCCTCTGGAAACACCATATATTTT. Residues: CSVGGLTASGNTIYF.

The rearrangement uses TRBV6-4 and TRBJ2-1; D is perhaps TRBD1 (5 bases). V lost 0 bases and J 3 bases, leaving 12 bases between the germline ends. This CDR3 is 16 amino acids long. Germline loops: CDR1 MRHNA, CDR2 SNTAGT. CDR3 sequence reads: CASSDSGQGDYNEQFF. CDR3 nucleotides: TGTGCCAGCAGTGACTCTGGCCAAGGGGACTACAATGAGCAGTTCTTC.

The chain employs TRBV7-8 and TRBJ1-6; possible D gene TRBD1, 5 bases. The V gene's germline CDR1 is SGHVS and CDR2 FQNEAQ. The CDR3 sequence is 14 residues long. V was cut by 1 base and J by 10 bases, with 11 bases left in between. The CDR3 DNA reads TGTGCCAGCAGCTTAGGGCAGGGATCATCACCCCTCCACTTT. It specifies CASSLGQGSSPLHF.

CDR3: CASSLVRQGYGYTF. In DNA, the CDR3 is TGTGCCAGCAGCTTAGTGCGACAGGGCTATGGCTACACCTTC. The V gene is TRBV7-2, the J gene TRBJ1-2; 7 bases map to TRBD1. This CDR3 spans 14 amino acids. With 1 base clipped from V and 4 bases from J, the junction kept 3 bases outside the gene matches. Germline V gene data show CDR1 as SGHTA and CDR2 as FQGNSA.

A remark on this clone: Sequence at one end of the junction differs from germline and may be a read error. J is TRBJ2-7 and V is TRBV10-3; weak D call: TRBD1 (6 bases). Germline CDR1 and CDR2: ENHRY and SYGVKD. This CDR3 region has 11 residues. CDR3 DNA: TGTGCCATCAGTGAGTCTGGGGGCCTAAAATTC. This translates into CAISESGGLKF.

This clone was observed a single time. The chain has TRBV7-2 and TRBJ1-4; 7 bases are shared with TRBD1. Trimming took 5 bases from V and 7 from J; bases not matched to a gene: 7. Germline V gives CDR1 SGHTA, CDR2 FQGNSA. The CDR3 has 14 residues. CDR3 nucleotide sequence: TGTGCCAGCAGCATACAGGGGATGGGTGAAAAACTGTTTTTT. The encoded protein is CASSIQGMGEKLFF.

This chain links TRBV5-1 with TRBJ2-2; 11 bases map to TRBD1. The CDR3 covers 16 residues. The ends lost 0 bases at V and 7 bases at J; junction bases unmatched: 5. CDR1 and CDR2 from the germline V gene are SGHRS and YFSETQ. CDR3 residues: CASSLEGQGGVGELFF. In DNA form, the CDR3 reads TGCGCCAGCAGCTTGGAGGGACAGGGGGGCGTCGGGGAGCTGTTTTTT.

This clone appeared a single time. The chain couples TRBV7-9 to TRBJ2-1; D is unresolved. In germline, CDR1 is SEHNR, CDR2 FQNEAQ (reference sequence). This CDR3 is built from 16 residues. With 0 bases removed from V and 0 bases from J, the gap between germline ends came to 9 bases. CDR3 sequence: CASSLAGRNSYNEQFF. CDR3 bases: TGTGCCAGCAGCTTAGCGGGCAGAAACTCCTACAATGAGCAGTTCTTC.